These 14 T cell receptor beta chains came from one sample sequenced in a study of blood T cells in healthy people across ages (dated by TCRdb to the mid-2010s). The library was prepared using 5' RACE. The sample was run on an Illumina HiSeq 2500. A second 7 to 11 cycle PCR used a sample-barcoded 5' primer and a J-beta primer mix. TCRdb redid the processing of the public reads, applying fastp at Q25 and MiXCR, and retained in-frame beta chains. Every entry covers one CDR3 protein and lists the most common genes and DNA from its rows. The sample contains some 670,000 distinct CDR3 sequences, roughly half of them found a single time. The top ten clonotypes cover roughly 14% of the sample. The sample comprised blood. The receptors shown here come from a woman of 80 years or more in good health.

In this sample, this clonotype turned up a few times. This may stem from a read error, because a much larger clone lies one nucleotide away. J is TRBJ2-1 and V is TRBV28; 9 nucleotides align to TRBD2. CDR1 MDHEN and CDR2 SYDVKM come from the germline V gene. With V trimmed by 6 bases and J by 13 bases, 10 bases remained unmatched. The CDR3 loop spans 13 amino acids. This chain's CDR3 is CASRRTSAETQFF. CDR3 nucleotides: TGTGCCAGCAGGCGGACTAGCGCGGAGACCCAGTTCTTC.

The rearrangement links TRBV12-3 or TRBV12-4 to TRBJ2-3; no clear D gene. Between the trimmed V and J ends, which lost 2 bases and 0 bases, there was a span of 12 bases. The CDR3 consists of 16 residues. The CDR3 sequence: CASSLMGRSSTDTQYF. Written as DNA, the CDR3 is TGTGCCAGCAGTTTAATGGGTCGGTCGAGCACAGATACGCAGTATTTT.

This clonotype occurred many times. V and J are TRBV20-1 and TRBJ1-1, with D possibly TRBD1 on 6 matching bases. The germline V and J ends were trimmed by 8 bases and 3 bases, with 16 bases remaining between them. CDR1 DFQATT and CDR2 SNEGSKA come from the germline V gene (reference sequence). The CDR3 sequence is 13 residues long. CDR3 sequence: CSSPGGAYTEAFF. Here the CDR3 DNA reads TGCAGTTCCCCTGGGGGCGCATACACTGAAGCTTTCTTT.

This clonotype was seen ten or more times. The chain recombines TRBV5-1 with TRBJ2-7; either TRBD1 or TRBD2 may fit D (5 bases each). The V gene's germline CDR1 is SGHRS and CDR2 YFSETQ. The CDR3 loop spans 14 amino acids. V was shortened by 4 bases and J by 2 bases, with 13 bases between the two germline ends. CDR3 residues: CASSKRDRAYEQYF. The CDR3 DNA sequence: TGCGCCAGCAGCAAGAGGGACCGAGCCTACGAGCAGTACTTC. The whole variable domain, filled in from reference TRBV5-1 and TRBJ2-7, reads KAGVTQTPRYLIKTRGQQVTLSCSPISGHRSVSWYQQTPGQGLQFLFEYFSETQRNKGNFPGRFSGRQFSNSRSEMNVSTLELGDSALYLCASSKRDRAYEQYFGPGTRLTVT.

The chain is built from TRBV5-1 and TRBJ2-3, with a tentative D call TRBD2 (6 bases). CDR1 and CDR2 (germline): SGHRS, YFSETQ. The CDR3 is 15 amino acids. The V end was cut by 2 bases, the J end by 1 base, with 11 bases between. CDR3 amino acids: CASSFGRGRTDTQYF. The CDR3 DNA follows: TGCGCCAGCAGCTTTGGGCGGGGCCGCACAGATACGCAGTATTTT. Full variable domain (outside the CDR3, taken from reference TRBV5-1 and TRBJ2-3): KAGVTQTPRYLIKTRGQQVTLSCSPISGHRSVSWYQQTPGQGLQFLFEYFSETQRNKGNFPGRFSGRQFSNSRSEMNVSTLELGDSALYLCASSFGRGRTDTQYFGPGTRLTVL.

This clonotype has at least ten counts. The chain links TRBV10-3 to TRBJ1-2; no firm D call. This CDR3 comprises 12 residues. Trimming removed 3 bases from V and 3 bases from J, with 5 bases in between. In germline, CDR1 is ENHRY, CDR2 SYGVKD. CDR3 DNA: TGTGCCATCAGTGAACTTTACTATGGCTACACCTTC. Translated, it gives CAISELYYGYTF.

The chain joins TRBV12-3 or TRBV12-4 to TRBJ2-5; unclear D gene. The J call could be wrong; TRBJ2-7 is a better fit for the DNA end. The CDR3 runs to 15 residues. CDR3 residues: CASSFYISGPAEQYF. The CDR3, as DNA: TGTGCCAGCAGTTTTTATATCTCAGGACCAGCCGAGCAGTACTTC.

V usage is TRBV19 and J usage is TRBJ2-1; 10 bases are a match to TRBD1. Germline V gene data show CDR1 as LNHDA and CDR2 as SQIVND (reference sequence). The CDR3 totals 15 residues. Germline trimming cut 1 base from V and 6 bases from J; bases unmatched to any gene: 3. CDR3 region: CASSIGQGAVNEQFF. The CDR3 coding sequence is TGTGCCAGTAGTATAGGACAGGGGGCCGTCAATGAGCAGTTCTTC.

This rearrangement joins TRBV2 to TRBJ1-1; the D gene is possibly TRBD1 (5 bases). The CDR3 is 14 amino acids. V lost 4 bases to trimming and J lost 4 bases, with 13 bases between them. Germline CDR1 SNHLY, CDR2 FYNNEI. The CDR3 here is CASSVIRVGTEAFF. Written as DNA, the CDR3 is TGTGCCAGCAGTGTGATCAGGGTGGGCACTGAAGCTTTCTTT.

V usage is TRBV2 and J usage is TRBJ2-2, with a tentative D call TRBD1 (6 bases). This CDR3 has 16 residues. The V gene lost 11 bases and the J gene lost 4 bases, with 23 bases spanning the gap. Germline V gene sequence: CDR1 SNHLY, CDR2 FYNNEI. The CDR3 is CASQGRISRPTGELFF. CDR3 nucleotides: TGTGCCTCCCAGGGGCGCATCAGCCGGCCCACCGGGGAGCTGTTTTTT.

The rearrangement joins TRBV5-1 to TRBJ2-5; D possibly matches TRBD1 or TRBD2 (6 bases each). The CDR3 contains 14 residues. In germline, CDR1 is SGHRS, CDR2 YFSETQ. V lost 3 bases, J lost 1 base, and 10 bases lay in between. DNA of the CDR3: TGCGCCAGCAGCTGGGGGGCTACCCAAGAGACCCAGTACTTC. Residues: CASSWGATQETQYF.

The chain uses TRBV9 and TRBJ2-2, with a tentative D call TRBD2 (5 bases). This CDR3 has 16 amino acids. V dropped 4 bases and J dropped 3 bases, with 16 bases sitting between them. The germline V gene has CDR1 SGDLS and CDR2 YYNGEE. The CDR3 sequence: CASSPPRGTYTGELFF. CDR3 DNA: TGTGCCAGCAGCCCCCCCCGGGGAACCTACACCGGGGAGCTGTTTTTT. The full variable domain, completed using reference TRBV9 and TRBJ2-2, is DSGVTQTPKHLITATGQRVTLRCSPRSGDLSVYWYQQSLDQGLQFLIQYYNGEERAKGNILERFSAQQFPDLHSELNLSSLELGDSALYFCASSPPRGTYTGELFFGEGSRLTVL.

This clonotype has only a few counts. This chain connects TRBV6-5 to TRBJ2-1, with D perhaps TRBD2 (6 bases). Germline assignment: CDR1 MNHEY and CDR2 SVGAGI. With 0 bases removed from V and 3 bases from J, the gap between germline ends came to 12 bases. This CDR3 has 16 residues. The CDR3 region has the DNA TGTGCCAGCAGTTACTCCCTGGCGGGAAGCTACAATGAGCAGTTCTTC. It is translated as CASSYSLAGSYNEQFF.

The chain uses TRBV6-5 and TRBJ1-6; D perhaps matches TRBD1 (6 bases). The CDR3 loop spans 16 amino acids. Trimming removed 0 bases from V and 10 bases from J, with 16 bases in between. Germline V gene lookup returns CDR1 MNHEY and CDR2 SVGAGI. The CDR3 nucleotides are TGTGCCAGCAGTTACTCGAGAGTACAGGGAAGATCACCCCTCCACTTT. This sequence encodes CASSYSRVQGRSPLHF.